Presented here are 13 T cell receptor beta chains from one specimen sequenced in a study of Graves' ophthalmopathy and Graves' hyperthyroidism. Amplified TCR beta CDR3 regions were obtained using RNA transcripts as template. HTBI primers were used in a first-round RT-PCR, which preceded a second-round multiplex PCR. TCRdb re-derived calls from the multiplex PCR reads in MiXCR, one entry per CDR3 protein. The table records some 160,000 distinct CDR3 sequences, roughly two fifths of them present only once. The sequenced sample was peripheral blood. These TCRs come from a man aged 25 to 40 with Graves' ophthalmopathy.

The gene calls are TRBV6-5 and TRBJ1-1; D perhaps matches TRBD1 (6 bases). The CDR3 contains 15 residues. Germline assignment: CDR1 MNHEY and CDR2 SVGAGI. Trimming removed 0 bases from V and 0 bases from J, with 8 bases in between. In DNA form, the CDR3 reads TGTGCCAGCAGTTACTCATGGGGGCTGAACACTGAAGCTTTCTTT. Its translation: CASSYSWGLNTEAFF.

In this sample, this clonotype turned up many times. The chain combines TRBV27 with TRBJ1-1; D not certain. V lost 6 bases to trimming and J lost 0 bases, with 14 bases between them. This CDR3 spans 15 amino acids. Per germline, CDR1 MNHEY and CDR2 SMNVEV (reference sequence). The DNA of the CDR3 is TGTGCCAGCAGACCAATATCAGCCCTGAACACTGAAGCTTTCTTT. Translating it yields CASRPISALNTEAFF.

V gene TRBV27 combines with J gene TRBJ2-5; 14 positions match TRBD2. The V segment lost 4 bases and the J segment 2 bases; nucleotides outside the gene matches: 6. This CDR3 has 17 residues. Per the germline V gene, CDR1 is MNHEY and CDR2 is SMNVEV (reference sequence). The CDR3 sequence is CASSSYGTSGRQETQYF. For the CDR3, the DNA is TGTGCCAGCAGTTCCTACGGGACTAGCGGGAGACAAGAGACCCAGTACTTC.

CDR3 sequence (DNA): TGTGCCAGCAGTTACGGTCGACAGGGCTACACCATATATTTT. Its translation: CASSYGRQGYTIYF. The chain couples TRBV6-5 to TRBJ1-3; 7 nucleotides align to TRBD1. The length of the CDR3 is 14 residues. Germline V CDR1 and CDR2: MNHEY, SVGAGI. J was trimmed by 8 bases and V by 2 bases; bases with no gene match: 6.

This clonotype was seen a few times. The chain recombines TRBV5-1 with TRBJ1-1; 10 nucleotides line up with TRBD1. Trimming at V came to 4 bases and at J to 5 bases, leaving 5 bases not matched to a gene. The CDR3 consists of 14 residues. Germline CDR1 and CDR2: SGHRS and YFSETQ. The CDR3: CASSNGQGGTEAFF. DNA for the CDR3: TGCGCCAGCAGCAACGGACAGGGGGGGACTGAAGCTTTCTTT. Variable domain in full (rest from reference TRBV5-1 and TRBJ1-1): KAGVTQTPRYLIKTRGQQVTLSCSPISGHRSVSWYQQTPGQGLQFLFEYFSETQRNKGNFPGRFSGRQFSNSRSEMNVSTLELGDSALYLCASSNGQGGTEAFFGQGTRLTVV.

V usage is TRBV7-8 and J usage is TRBJ2-7, with D unclear. V shed 1 base and J shed 12 bases, with 10 bases lying between them. Germline values: CDR1 SGHVS, CDR2 FQNEAQ. CDR3 length: 11 amino acids. The CDR3: CASSLDSRRYF. CDR3 coding DNA: TGTGCCAGCAGCTTAGACAGCCGCCGGTACTTC.

The chain has TRBV20-1 and TRBJ2-3; 9 bases are shared with TRBD2. Germline V CDR1 and CDR2: DFQATT, SNEGSKA (reference sequence). Trimming cost V 0 bases and J 7 bases; bases outside gene matches: 8. The CDR3 contains 15 residues. CDR3 in amino acids: CSARDAGLAGYTQYF. In nucleotides, the CDR3 is TGCAGTGCTAGAGACGCGGGGCTAGCGGGATATACGCAGTATTTT.

This clonotype was found many times. The chain is built from TRBV5-6 and TRBJ1-3, with unresolved D. CDR3 length: 13 residues. Germline CDR1 reads SGHDT; CDR2 reads YYEEEE. The germline V and J ends were trimmed by 3 bases and 2 bases, with 6 bases remaining between them. The CDR3 region has the DNA TGTGCCAGCAGCTACAGCCCTGGAAACACCATATATTTT. The encoded protein is CASSYSPGNTIYF.

The gene calls are TRBV12-3 or TRBV12-4 and TRBJ1-5; 8 positions agree with TRBD1. The J segment lost 4 bases and the V segment lost 6 bases, leaving 5 bases of the junction unmatched. CDR3 length: 14 residues. CDR3 nucleotide sequence: TGTGCCAGCAGCCCGGACAGGGAAAATCAGCCCCAGCATTTT. Protein product: CASSPDRENQPQHF.

This clonotype was seen repeatedly, ten times or more. This chain joins TRBV10-3 and TRBJ1-1; D gene uncertain. The CDR3 has 15 residues. Deletions cut 0 bases from V and 1 base from J, with 9 bases between. Germline lookup yields CDR1 ENHRY and CDR2 SYGVKD. This CDR3 is CAISESGRSNTEAFF. The DNA of the CDR3 is TGTGCCATCAGTGAGTCCGGCAGGTCGAACACTGAAGCTTTCTTT.

The chain employs TRBV27 and TRBJ2-7; possible D gene TRBD2, 5 bases. This CDR3 has 15 amino acids. Germline V lookup: CDR1 MNHEY, CDR2 SMNVEV (reference sequence). The V end lost 5 bases, the J end lost 7 bases, and 21 bases lay between the germline ends. The CDR3: CASSTIQLGAGEQYF. CDR3 nucleotides: TGTGCCAGCAGTACTATACAGCTGGGCGCGGGTGAGCAGTACTTC.

V gene TRBV6-2 or TRBV6-3 combines with J gene TRBJ2-7; D is uncertain. Trimming pared 6 bases from V and 0 bases from J, leaving 15 bases between. Germline CDR1 is MNHEY and CDR2 is SVGEGT. The CDR3 has 15 amino acids. CDR3 nucleotide sequence: TGTGCCAGCAGCTCACACCAAGCCGGCTCCTACGAGCAGTACTTC. This codes for CASSSHQAGSYEQYF.

The gene calls are TRBV6-1 and TRBJ1-3; no clear D gene. CDR1 and CDR2 (germline): MNHNS, SASEGT. This CDR3 region has 16 residues. Trimming stripped 3 bases from V and 7 bases from J, with 19 bases between. The CDR3 DNA reads as TGTGCCAGCAGTGAGTTTTTCGGGGAGCCCTCGAACACCATATATTTT. Translating gives CASSEFFGEPSNTIYF.